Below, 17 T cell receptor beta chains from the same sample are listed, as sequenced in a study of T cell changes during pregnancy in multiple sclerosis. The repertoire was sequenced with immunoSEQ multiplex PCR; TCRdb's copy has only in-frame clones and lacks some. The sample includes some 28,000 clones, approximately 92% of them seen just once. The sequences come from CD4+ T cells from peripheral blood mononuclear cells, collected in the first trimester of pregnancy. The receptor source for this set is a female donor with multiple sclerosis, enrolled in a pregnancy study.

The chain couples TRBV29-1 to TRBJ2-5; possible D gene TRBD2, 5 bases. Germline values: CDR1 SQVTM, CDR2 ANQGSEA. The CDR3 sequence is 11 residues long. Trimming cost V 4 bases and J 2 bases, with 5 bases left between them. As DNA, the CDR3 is TGCAGCGTTGGACTACAAGAGACCCAGTACTTC. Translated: CSVGLQETQYF.

Written as DNA, the CDR3 is TGCAGCGTTGGGGTAGGGGGCGCGGTCTCAGATACGCAGTATTTT. This sequence encodes CSVGVGGAVSDTQYF. The gene calls are TRBV29-1 and TRBJ2-3; 7 bases map to TRBD1. Germline CDR1 reads SQVTM; CDR2 reads ANQGSEA. The V gene end was trimmed by 4 bases and the J gene end by 4 bases; junction bases not matched to a gene: 11. The CDR3 is 15 residues long.

CDR3 amino acids: CAWAHSGGRGTFF. The CDR3 region has the DNA TGTGCCTGGGCTCATAGCGGGGGGAGGGGGACGTTCTTC. V and J are TRBV30 and TRBJ2-1; 10 nucleotides agree with TRBD2. CDR1 and CDR2 from the germline V gene are GTSNPN and SVGIG (reference sequence). Trimming took 5 bases from V and 15 from J; bases not matched to a gene: 13. The CDR3 runs to 13 residues.

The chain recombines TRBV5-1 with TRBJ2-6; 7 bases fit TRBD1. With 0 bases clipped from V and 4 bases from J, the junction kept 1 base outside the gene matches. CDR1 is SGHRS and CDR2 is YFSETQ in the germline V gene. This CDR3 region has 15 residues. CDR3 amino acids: CASSLEGAGANVLTF. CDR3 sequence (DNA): TGCGCCAGCAGCTTGGAGGGGGCCGGGGCCAACGTCCTGACTTTC.

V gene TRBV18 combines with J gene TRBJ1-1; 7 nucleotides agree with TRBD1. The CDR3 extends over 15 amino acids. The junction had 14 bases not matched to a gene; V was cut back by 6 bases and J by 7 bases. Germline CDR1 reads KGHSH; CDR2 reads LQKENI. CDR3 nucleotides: TGTGCCAGCTCGAACGGACAGGTGGCCGTGAGTGAAGCTTTCTTT. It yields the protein CASSNGQVAVSEAFF.

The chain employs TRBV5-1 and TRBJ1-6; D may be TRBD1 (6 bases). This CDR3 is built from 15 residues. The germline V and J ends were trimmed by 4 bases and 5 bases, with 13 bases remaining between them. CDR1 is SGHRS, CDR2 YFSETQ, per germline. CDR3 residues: CASSVDSPNNSPLHF. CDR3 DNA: TGCGCCAGCAGCGTGGACAGCCCTAATAATTCACCCCTCCACTTT.

Here the CDR3 DNA reads TGTGCCAGCACGACTAGCGGGGCCCTCAATGAGCAGTTCTTC. Translating gives CASTTSGALNEQFF. The gene calls are TRBV7-3 and TRBJ2-1, with 11 bases aligning to TRBD2. J lost 6 bases, V lost 7 bases, and 5 bases had no gene match. The germline CDR1 and CDR2 sequences are SGHTA and FQGTGA. CDR3 length: 14 residues.

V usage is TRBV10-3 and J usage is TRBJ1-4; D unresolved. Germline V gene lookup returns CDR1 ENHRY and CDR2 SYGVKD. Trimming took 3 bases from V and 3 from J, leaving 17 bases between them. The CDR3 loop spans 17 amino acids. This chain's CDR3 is CAISEMRAAGANEKLFF. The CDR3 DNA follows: TGTGCCATCAGTGAAATGAGGGCCGCGGGAGCTAATGAAAAACTGTTTTTT.

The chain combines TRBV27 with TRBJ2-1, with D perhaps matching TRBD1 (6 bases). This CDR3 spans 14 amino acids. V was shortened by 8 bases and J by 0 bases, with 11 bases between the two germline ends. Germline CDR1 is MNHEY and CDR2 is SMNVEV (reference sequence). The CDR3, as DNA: TGTGCCAGCTCTCTAGGGGGCTCCTACAATGAGCAGTTCTTC. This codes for CASSLGGSYNEQFF.

The DNA for the CDR3 is TGTGCCAGCAGCTTGACAGGGGGGACTTGGGATGAGCAGTTCTTC. Protein product: CASSLTGGTWDEQFF. The gene calls are TRBV7-9 and TRBJ2-1, with 9 bases identical to TRBD1. Trimming took 3 bases from V and 8 from J; bases not matched to a gene: 8. The CDR3 is 15 residues long. Germline CDR1 reads SEHNR; CDR2 reads FQNEAQ (reference sequence).

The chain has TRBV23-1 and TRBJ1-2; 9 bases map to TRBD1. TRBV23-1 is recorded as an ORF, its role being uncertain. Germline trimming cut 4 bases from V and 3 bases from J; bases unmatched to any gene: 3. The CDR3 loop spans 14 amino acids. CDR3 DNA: TGCGCCAGCAGTCGGACAGGGGTTTACTATGGCTACACCTTC. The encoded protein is CASSRTGVYYGYTF.

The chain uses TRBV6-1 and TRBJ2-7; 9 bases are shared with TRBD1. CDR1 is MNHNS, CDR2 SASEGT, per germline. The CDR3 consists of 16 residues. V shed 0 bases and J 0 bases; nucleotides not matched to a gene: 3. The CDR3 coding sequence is TGTGCCAGCAGTGAAGCCCGGACAGGGGTCTCCTACGAGCAGTACTTC. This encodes CASSEARTGVSYEQYF.

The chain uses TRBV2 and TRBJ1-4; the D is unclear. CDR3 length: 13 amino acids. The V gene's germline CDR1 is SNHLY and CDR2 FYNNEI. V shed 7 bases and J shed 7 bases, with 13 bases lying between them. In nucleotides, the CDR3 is TGTGCCAGCACCTTAAGGAGGGCTGAAAAACTGTTTTTT. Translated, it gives CASTLRRAEKLFF. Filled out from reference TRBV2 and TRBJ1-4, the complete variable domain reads EPEVTQTPSHQVTQMGQEVILRCVPISNHLYFYWYRQILGQKVEFLVSFYNNEISEKSEIFDDQFSVERPDGSNFTLKIRSTKLEDSAMYFCASTLRRAEKLFFGSGTQLSVL.

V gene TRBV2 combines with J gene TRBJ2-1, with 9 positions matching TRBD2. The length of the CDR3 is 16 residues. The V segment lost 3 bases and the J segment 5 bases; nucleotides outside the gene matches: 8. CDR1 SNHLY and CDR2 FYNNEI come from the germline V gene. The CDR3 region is CASSDLRLAEHNEQFF. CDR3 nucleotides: TGTGCCAGCAGTGACCTCAGACTAGCGGAACACAATGAGCAGTTCTTC.

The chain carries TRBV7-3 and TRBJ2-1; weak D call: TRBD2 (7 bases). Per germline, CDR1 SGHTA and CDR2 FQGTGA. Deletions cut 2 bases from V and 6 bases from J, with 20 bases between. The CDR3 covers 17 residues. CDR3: CASSLEEWWGGANEQFF. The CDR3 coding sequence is TGTGCCAGCAGCTTAGAGGAATGGTGGGGGGGGGCCAATGAGCAGTTCTTC.

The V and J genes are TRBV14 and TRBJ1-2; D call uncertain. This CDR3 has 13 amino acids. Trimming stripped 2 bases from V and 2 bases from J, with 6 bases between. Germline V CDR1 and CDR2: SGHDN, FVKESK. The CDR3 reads CASSQTENYGYTF. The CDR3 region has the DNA TGTGCCAGCAGCCAAACGGAGAACTATGGCTACACCTTC.

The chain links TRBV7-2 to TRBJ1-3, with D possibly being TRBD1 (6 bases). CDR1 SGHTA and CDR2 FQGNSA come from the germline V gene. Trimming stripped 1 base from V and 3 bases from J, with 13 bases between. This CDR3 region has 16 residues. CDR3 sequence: CASSLVAGVGGNTIYF. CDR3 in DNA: TGTGCCAGCAGCTTAGTAGCAGGGGTTGGTGGAAACACCATATATTTT.